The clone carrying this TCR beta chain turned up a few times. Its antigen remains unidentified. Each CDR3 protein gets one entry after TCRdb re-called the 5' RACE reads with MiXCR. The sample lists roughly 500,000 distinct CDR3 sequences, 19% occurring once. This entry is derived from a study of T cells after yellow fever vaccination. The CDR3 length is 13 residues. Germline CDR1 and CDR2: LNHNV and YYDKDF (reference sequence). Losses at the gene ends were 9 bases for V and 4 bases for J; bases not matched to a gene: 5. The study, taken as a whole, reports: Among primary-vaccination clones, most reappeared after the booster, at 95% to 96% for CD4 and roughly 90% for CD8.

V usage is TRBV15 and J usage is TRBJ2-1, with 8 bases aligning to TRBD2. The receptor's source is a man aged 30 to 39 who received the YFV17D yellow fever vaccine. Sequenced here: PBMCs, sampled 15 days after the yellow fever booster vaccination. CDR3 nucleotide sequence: TGTGCCACGGGACTAGTTCGGTACAATGAGCAGTTCTTC. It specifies CATGLVRYNEQFF.